This T cell receptor (beta chain) comes out of a study of metastatic and nonmetastatic thyroid tumors. Study observations and caveats: Benign nodules reportedly had significantly lower TCR beta diversity than malignant thyroid tumors in blood and tumor.

Thyroid surgery was performed in patients who had received no treatment beforehand. MiXCR re-clonotyped the PCR reads for TCRdb. This sample has more than 10,000 clones; around 30% occur once, and the top ten carry roughly a sixth. This clone was seen a handful of times. Its target is not known. Germline CDR1 and CDR2: MDHEN and SYDVKM. CDR3 length equals 14 residues. Trimming took off 7 bases at V and 2 bases at J, with 13 bases between the two ends. This TCR was recovered from a female donor with papillary thyroid cancer or a benign thyroid nodule (not recorded which). Some clones in this sample may be carry-over from other donors' samples. Sequencing used tumor tissue. The J gene is TRBJ2-3, the V gene TRBV28, with D perhaps TRBD2 (5 bases). The DNA of the CDR3 is TGTGCCAGCACGGGGTGGCAGGCCACAGATACGCAGTATTTT. Encoded protein: CASTGWQATDTQYF.